This TCR beta chain was sequenced in a study of T cell repertoires in ileal Crohn's disease. Only in-frame clones appear in the TCRdb table, and some are missing; sequencing was by immunoSEQ multiplex PCR. The sample has about 17,000 clones, 60% seen once. The trim removed 4 bases at V and 3 bases at J, leaving 3 bases unmatched. This CDR3 has 15 amino acids. Germline V gene data show CDR1 as MGHRA and CDR2 as YSYEKL. This clonotype originated in an adult with Crohn's disease. The chain links TRBV4-1 to TRBJ1-5, with 10 nucleotides matching TRBD1. The sequencing input was ileal tissue. The CDR3 spells CASSPGTGVNQPQHF. CDR3 nucleotide sequence: TGCGCCAGCAGCCCCGGGACAGGGGTCAATCAGCCCCAGCATTTT.